This T cell receptor (beta chain) was found in a study of blood T cell repertoires in COVID-19. Study background: PBMCs, B-cell-depleted T cells, or T cells were the source of the cDNA or gDNA that made up the material.

Libraries were prepared by immunoSEQ multiplex PCR; TCRdb keeps only in-frame clonotypes and omits some of them. The sample consists of about 320,000 clones, about 84% of them appearing once. The sample holds one count of this clone. Germline V gene lookup returns CDR1 MDHEN and CDR2 SYDVKM. The CDR3 runs to 14 residues. The V gene end was trimmed by 8 bases and the J gene end by 1 base; junction bases not matched to a gene: 5. The chain has TRBV28 and TRBJ2-7; 10 nucleotides align to TRBD2. What was sequenced was peripheral blood. This clonotype was obtained from a woman aged 45-65 years with acute or convalescent COVID-19. For the CDR3, the DNA is TGTGCCAGCCGGGAACTAGCGGGGTCCTACGAGCAGTACTTC. This encodes CASRELAGSYEQYF.